This T cell receptor (beta chain) is drawn from a study of blood T cell repertoires in COVID-19. Measured with immunoSEQ multiplex PCR; TCRdb has only the in-frame clones, and not every one. The sample has fewer than 500,000 clones; over 65% are singletons. The germline CDR1 and CDR2 sequences are SGHTA and FQGNSA. Trimming shortened V by 1 base and J by 1 base, and 16 bases separated the two germline ends. This CDR3 is built from 17 residues. This clonotype was sampled from a human donor with acute or convalescent COVID-19. The donor label of this sample is uncertain. The rearrangement uses TRBV7-2 and TRBJ1-1; tentative D call: TRBD1 (6 bases). Specimen: peripheral blood. This chain's CDR3 is CASSLGRQGPRNTEAFF. CDR3 DNA: TGTGCCAGCAGCTTAGGTCGGCAGGGGCCCCGGAACACTGAAGCTTTCTTT.